The present T cell receptor beta chain was sequenced within a study of T cell responses to AZD1222 COVID-19 vaccine. The repertoire was sequenced with immunoSEQ multiplex PCR; TCRdb's copy has only in-frame clones and lacks some. The sample consists of tens of thousands of clones, 85% to 90% of them appearing once. Whole-study findings and limits: Donor demographics were predominantly white British with a female majority; clonal diversity may be underestimated.

In its sample, this clone was seen a few times. Its antigen is undetermined. Germline lookup yields CDR1 SGHTS and CDR2 YDEGEE. Trimming cost V 2 bases and J 9 bases; bases outside gene matches: 6. The CDR3 is 14 residues long. The source material was peripheral blood, sampled on day 0 of AZD1222 vaccination. The receptor comes from an adult in good health. The chain is built from TRBV5-8 and TRBJ2-1, with TRBD2 identical over 9 bases. The CDR3 here is CASSLAGGGSEQFF. The DNA of the CDR3 is TGTGCCAGCAGCTTAGCGGGAGGCGGGAGTGAGCAGTTCTTC.